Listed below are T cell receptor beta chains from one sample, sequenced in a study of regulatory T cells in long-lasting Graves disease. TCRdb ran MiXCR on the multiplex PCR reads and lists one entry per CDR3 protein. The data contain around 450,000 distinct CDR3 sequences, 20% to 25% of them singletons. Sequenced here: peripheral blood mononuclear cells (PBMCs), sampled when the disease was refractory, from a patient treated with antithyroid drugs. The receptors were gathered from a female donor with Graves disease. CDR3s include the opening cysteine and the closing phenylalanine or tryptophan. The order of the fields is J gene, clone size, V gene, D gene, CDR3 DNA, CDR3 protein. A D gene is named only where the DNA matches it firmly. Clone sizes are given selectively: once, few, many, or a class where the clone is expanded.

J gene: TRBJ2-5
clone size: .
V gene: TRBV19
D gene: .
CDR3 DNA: TGTGCCACCTCCGCTATGGACGGGGAGCAGTACTTC
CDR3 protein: CATSAMDGEQYF

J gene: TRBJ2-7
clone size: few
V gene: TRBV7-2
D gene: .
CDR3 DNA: TGTGCCAGCAGCCTGGACGGGATCTACGCCGGGCAGTACTTC
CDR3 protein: CASSLDGIYAGQYF

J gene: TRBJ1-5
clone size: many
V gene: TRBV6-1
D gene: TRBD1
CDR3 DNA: TGTGCCACCGGGGAGGCTCAGGGGGCCAATCAGCCCCAGCATTTT
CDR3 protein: CATGEAQGANQPQHF

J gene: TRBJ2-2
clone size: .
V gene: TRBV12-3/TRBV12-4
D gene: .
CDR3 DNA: TGTGCCAGCAGTTTTGTGGGGGGCACCGGGGAGCTGTTTTTT
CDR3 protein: CASSFVGGTGELFF

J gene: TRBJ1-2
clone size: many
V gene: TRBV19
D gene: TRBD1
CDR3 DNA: TGTGCCAGTAGGGACAGGGGAGATGGCTACACCTTC
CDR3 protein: CASRDRGDGYTF

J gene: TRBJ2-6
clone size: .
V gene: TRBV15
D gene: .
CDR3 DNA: TGTGCCACCAGCCGAGGACAGGGAGGGCCCTCTGGGGCCAACGTCCTGACTTTC
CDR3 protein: CATSRGQGGPSGANVLTF

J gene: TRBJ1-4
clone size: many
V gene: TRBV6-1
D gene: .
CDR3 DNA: TGTGCCAGCAGCCCCGGCCTAGGGGTTTCCTCCGTGGGTGAAAAACTGTTTTTT
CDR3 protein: CASSPGLGVSSVGEKLFF

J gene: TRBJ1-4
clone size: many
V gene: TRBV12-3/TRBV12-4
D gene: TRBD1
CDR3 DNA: TGTGCCAGCAGCCCGGACAGGGTGCATGAAAAACTGTTTTTT
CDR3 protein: CASSPDRVHEKLFF

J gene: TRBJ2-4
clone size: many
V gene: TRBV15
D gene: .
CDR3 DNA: TGTGCCACCAGCAGTCGGACCGGGTTCCCCAAAAACATTCAGTACTTC
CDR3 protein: CATSSRTGFPKNIQYF

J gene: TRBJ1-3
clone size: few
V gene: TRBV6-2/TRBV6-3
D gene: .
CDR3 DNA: TGTGCCAGCACCAGTGTGGGAAACACCATATATTTT
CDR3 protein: CASTSVGNTIYF

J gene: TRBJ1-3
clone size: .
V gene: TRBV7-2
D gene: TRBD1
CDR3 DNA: TGTGCCAGCAGCTCACGACAGGGTTTAGGAAACACCATACATTTT
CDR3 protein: CASSSRQGLGNTIHF

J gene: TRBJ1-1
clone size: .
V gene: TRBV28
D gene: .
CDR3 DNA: TGTGTCAGCAGTCATGGCCGGAACACTGAAGCTTTCTTT
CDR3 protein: CVSSHGRNTEAFF

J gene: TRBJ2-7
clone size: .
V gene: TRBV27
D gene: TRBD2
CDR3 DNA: TGTGCCAGCAGTTCCGACGGGACTAGCGGATCCCACGAGCAGTACTTC
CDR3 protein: CASSSDGTSGSHEQYF

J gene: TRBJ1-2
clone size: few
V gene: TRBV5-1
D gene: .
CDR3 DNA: TGCGCCAGCAGCCGGGCGGACGACTGGGGCTACACCTTC
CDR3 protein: CASSRADDWGYTF

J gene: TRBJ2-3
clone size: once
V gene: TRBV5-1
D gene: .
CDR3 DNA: TGCGCCAGCAGCTCGGATAGCCGCACAGATACGCAGTATTTT
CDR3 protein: CASSSDSRTDTQYF

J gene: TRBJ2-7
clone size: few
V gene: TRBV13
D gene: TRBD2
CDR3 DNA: TGTGCCAGCAGCCCGCGGGAGGTCTACGAGCAGTACTTC
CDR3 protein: CASSPREVYEQYF

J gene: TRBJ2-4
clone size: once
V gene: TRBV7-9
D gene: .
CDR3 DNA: TGTGCCAGCAGCTTAGCGCCAGGGGTTGACAAAAACATTCGGTACTTC
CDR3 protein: CASSLAPGVDKNIRYF

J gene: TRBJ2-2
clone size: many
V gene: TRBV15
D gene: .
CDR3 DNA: TGTGCCACCAGTACGATGGGCGGGATGGTCGGGGAGCTGTTTTTT
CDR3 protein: CATSTMGGMVGELFF

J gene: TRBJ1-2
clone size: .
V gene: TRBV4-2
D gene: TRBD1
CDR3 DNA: TGTGCCAGCAGACGAGTCGGGACAGGGGAAGGAGGGTATGGCTACACCTTC
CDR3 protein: CASRRVGTGEGGYGYTF

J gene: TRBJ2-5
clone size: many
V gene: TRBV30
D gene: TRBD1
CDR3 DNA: TGTGCCTGGAGTCCGGGGGACAGGCTGTACGAGACCCAGTACTTC
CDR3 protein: CAWSPGDRLYETQYF

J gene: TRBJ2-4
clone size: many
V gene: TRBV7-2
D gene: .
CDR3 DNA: TGTGCCAGCAGCTCCCACCGAGATTTAGCCAAAAACATTCAGTACTTC
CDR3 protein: CASSSHRDLAKNIQYF

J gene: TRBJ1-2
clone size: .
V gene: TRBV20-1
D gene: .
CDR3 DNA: TGCAGTGCTAGTCTGGGGTCGGACTATGGCTACACCTTC
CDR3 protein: CSASLGSDYGYTF

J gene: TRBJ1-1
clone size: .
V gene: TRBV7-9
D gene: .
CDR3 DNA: TGTGCCAGCAGTTCCCCGGGACTGGAAGCTTTCTTT
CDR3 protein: CASSSPGLEAFF

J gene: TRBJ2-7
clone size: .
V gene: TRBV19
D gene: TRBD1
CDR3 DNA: TGTGCCAGTAGTATAGGCCTGGACAGGGAAACCTACGAGCAGTACTTC
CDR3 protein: CASSIGLDRETYEQYF

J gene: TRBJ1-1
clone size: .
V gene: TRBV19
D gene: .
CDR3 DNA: TGTGCCAGTAGTATAGCGGGGGTCACTGAAGCTTTCTTT
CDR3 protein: CASSIAGVTEAFF

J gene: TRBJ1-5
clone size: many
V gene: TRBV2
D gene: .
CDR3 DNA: TGTGCCAGCAGTGTCCAGTGGAGCAATCAGCCCCAGCATTTT
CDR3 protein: CASSVQWSNQPQHF

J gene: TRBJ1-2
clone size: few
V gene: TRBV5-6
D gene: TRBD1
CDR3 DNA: TGTGCCAGCAGCTCTGCGACAGGGGTTCTTTATGGCTACACCTTC
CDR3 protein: CASSSATGVLYGYTF

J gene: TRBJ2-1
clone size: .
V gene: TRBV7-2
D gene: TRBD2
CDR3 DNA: TGTGCCAGCAGCTTAGTGATAGCGGGAGGAGGGTACAATGAGCAGTTCTTC
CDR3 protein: CASSLVIAGGGYNEQFF

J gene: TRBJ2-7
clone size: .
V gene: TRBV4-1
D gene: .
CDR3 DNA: TGCGCCAGCAGGCACGTCCAGGACTCAGCCTACGAGCAGTACTTC
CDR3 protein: CASRHVQDSAYEQYF

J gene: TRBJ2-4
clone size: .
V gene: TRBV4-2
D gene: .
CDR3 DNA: TGTGCCAGCAGCCAAGATAGCGAACCAAACATTCAGTACTTC
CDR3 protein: CASSQDSEPNIQYF

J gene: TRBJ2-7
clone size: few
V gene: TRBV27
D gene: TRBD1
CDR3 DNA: TGTGCCAGCAGCCAGGGACAGGGCGTCCGTTACGAGCAGTACTTC
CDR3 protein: CASSQGQGVRYEQYF

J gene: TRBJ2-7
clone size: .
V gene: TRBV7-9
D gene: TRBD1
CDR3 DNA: TGTGCCAGCAGCTTAGCACCGGGACAGAAGTACGAGCAGTACTTC
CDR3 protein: CASSLAPGQKYEQYF

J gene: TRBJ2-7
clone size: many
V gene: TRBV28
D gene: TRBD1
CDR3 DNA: TGTGCCAGCAGGTGGGACAGGGGTTCCTACGAGCAGTACTTC
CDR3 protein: CASRWDRGSYEQYF

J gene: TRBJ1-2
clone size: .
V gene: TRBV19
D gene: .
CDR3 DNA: TGTGCCAGTAGTGCGGGGTACCAGGCTGGCTACACCTTC
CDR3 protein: CASSAGYQAGYTF

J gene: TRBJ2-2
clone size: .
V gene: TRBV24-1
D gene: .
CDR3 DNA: TGTGCCACCGAGCGCCAGTGGAACACCGGGGAGCTGTTTTTT
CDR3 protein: CATERQWNTGELFF

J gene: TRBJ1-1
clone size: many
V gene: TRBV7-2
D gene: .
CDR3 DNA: TGTGCCAGCAGCTTAGGGACCGCATGGGACACTGAAGCTTTCTTT
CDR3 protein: CASSLGTAWDTEAFF

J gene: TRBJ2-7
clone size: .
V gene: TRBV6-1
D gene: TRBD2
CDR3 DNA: TGTGCCAGCGGATCTACTAGCGGGAACTCCTACGAGCAGTACTTC
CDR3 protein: CASGSTSGNSYEQYF

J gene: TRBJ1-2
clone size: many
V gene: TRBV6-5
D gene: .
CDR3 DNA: TGTGCCAGCAGTTACATGGAGGCCTATGGCTACACCTTC
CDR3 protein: CASSYMEAYGYTF

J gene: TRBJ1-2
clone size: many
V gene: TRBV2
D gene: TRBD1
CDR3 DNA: TGTGCCAGCAGTAGTGACAGGGGGTGGACTGGCTACACCTTC
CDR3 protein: CASSSDRGWTGYTF

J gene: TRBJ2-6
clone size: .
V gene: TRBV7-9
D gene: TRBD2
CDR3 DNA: TGTGCCAGCAGCTTAGGAAGCGGGGCTGGGGCCAACGTCCTGACTTTC
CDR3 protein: CASSLGSGAGANVLTF

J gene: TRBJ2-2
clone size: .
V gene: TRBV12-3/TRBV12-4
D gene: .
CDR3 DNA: TGTGCCAGCTCACCAGGACAGATTCTATTCACCGGGGAGCTGTTTTTT
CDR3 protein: CASSPGQILFTGELFF

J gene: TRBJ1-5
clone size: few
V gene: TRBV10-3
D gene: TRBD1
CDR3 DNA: TGTGCCATAGGGACAGCAAATCAGCCCCAGCATTTT
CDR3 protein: CAIGTANQPQHF

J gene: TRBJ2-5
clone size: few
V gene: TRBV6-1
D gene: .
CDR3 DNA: TGTGCCAGCAGCTGGGACCAGTCCCAGTACTTC
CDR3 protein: CASSWDQSQYF

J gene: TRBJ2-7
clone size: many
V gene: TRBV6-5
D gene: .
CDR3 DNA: TGTGCCAGCAGTTCGGGACACCGCTACGAGCAGTACTTC
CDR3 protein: CASSSGHRYEQYF

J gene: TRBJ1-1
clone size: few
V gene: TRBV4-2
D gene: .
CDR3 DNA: TGTGCCAGCAGCGGTGCAGGGATGAACACTGAAGCTTTCTTT
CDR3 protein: CASSGAGMNTEAFF

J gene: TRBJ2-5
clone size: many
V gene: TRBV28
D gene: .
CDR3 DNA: TGTGCCAGCAGTTTATCCCAGACATGGCAGGAGACCCAGTACTTC
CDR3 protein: CASSLSQTWQETQYF

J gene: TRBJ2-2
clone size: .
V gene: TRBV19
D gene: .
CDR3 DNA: TGTGCCAGTACCGTGTCCACCGGGGAGCTGTTTTTT
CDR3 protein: CASTVSTGELFF

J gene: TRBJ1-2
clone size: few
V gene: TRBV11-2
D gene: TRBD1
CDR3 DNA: TGTGCCAGCAGCCCCCGGGACAGGGGGACCTACGGCTACACCTTC
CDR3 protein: CASSPRDRGTYGYTF

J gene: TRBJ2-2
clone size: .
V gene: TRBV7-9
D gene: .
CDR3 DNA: TGTGCCCACGCGGGTAACACCGGGGAGCTGTTTTTT
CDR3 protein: CAHAGNTGELFF

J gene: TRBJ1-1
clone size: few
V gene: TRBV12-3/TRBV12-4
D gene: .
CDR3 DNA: TGTGCCAGCAGCCCTAAGGGGGTGGGGGGGACTGAAGCTTTCTTT
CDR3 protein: CASSPKGVGGTEAFF

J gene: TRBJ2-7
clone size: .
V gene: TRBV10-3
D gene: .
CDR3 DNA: TGTGCCATCAGTGAGTCGGGCGGAAACTACGAGCAGTACTTC
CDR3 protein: CAISESGGNYEQYF

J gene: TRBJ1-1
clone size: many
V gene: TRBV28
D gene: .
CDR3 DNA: TGTGCCAGCAGTTTTGGGATGTACACTGAAGCTTTCTTT
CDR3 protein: CASSFGMYTEAFF

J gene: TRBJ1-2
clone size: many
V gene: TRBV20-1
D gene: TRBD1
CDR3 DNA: TGCAGAGCCAGCGACGGGACAGGGGGATACTATGGCTACACCTTC
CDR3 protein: CRASDGTGGYYGYTF

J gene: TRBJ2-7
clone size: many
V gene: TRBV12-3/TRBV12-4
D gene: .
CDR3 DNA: TGTGCCAGCAGCGCTAATGCTAGGACGTTTTACTACGAGCAGTACTTC
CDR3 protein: CASSANARTFYYEQYF

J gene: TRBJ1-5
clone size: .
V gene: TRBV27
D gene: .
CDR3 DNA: TGTGCCAGCAGTTTATCCGGAGGGGGAGGTGGCAATCAGCCCCAGCATTTT
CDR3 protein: CASSLSGGGGGNQPQHF

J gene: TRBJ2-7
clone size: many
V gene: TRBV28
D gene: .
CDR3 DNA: TGTGCCAGCAGGGACGGTACCTACGAGCAGTACTTC
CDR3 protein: CASRDGTYEQYF

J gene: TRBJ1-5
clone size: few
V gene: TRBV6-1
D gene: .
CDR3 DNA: TGTGCCAGCGCCGCCTTATCGGGCAATCAGCCCCAGCATTTT
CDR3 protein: CASAALSGNQPQHF

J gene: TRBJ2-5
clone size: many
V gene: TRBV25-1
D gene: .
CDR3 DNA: TGTGCCAGCAGTGGAACCGGGGGCAGAGAGACCCAGTACTTC
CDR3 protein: CASSGTGGRETQYF

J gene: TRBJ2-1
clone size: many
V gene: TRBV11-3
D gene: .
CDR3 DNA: TGTGCCAGCAGCTTAGCAGGGAGCTCCTACAATGAGCAGTTCTTC
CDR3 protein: CASSLAGSSYNEQFF